These 7 T cell receptor beta chains share one sample of origin, sequenced in a study of vaccination effects on CD4 cells after COVID-19. These receptors' targets are unknown. TCRdb's table, derived via immunoSEQ multiplex PCR, lists solely in-frame clones and lacks some. The table shows about 24,000 clones, with around 70% occurring only once. ViraFEST expansion of antigen-specific CD4+ T cells with viral peptide pools preceded sequencing. The culture ran for approximately 10 days, and then CD4+ T cells were isolated. Participants received two doses of either the BNT162b2 or mRNA-1273 vaccine. The starting material was CD4+ T cells from PBMCs cultured with HCoV-NL63 spike peptides, obtained after COVID-19 vaccination. The receptor source for this set is a human donor who received a COVID-19 vaccine.

The rearrangement joins TRBV6-2 or TRBV6-3 to TRBJ2-3; 7 bases agree with TRBD2. The CDR3 covers 14 residues. The germline V gene has CDR1 MNHEY and CDR2 SVGEGT. J was trimmed by 2 bases and V by 5 bases; bases with no gene match: 4. The CDR3 is CASSPGTNTDTQYF. In nucleotides, the CDR3 is TGTGCCAGCAGTCCCGGGACTAACACAGATACGCAGTATTTT.

The J gene is TRBJ2-7, the V gene TRBV19; D may correspond to TRBD1 or TRBD2 (5 bases each). The V and J ends lost 5 bases and 3 bases respectively, with 20 bases between them. CDR3 size: 16 residues. CDR1 and CDR2 (germline): LNHDA, SQIVND (reference sequence). The CDR3 coding sequence is TGTGCCAGTAGTCCAAACGGCCGGGACGGGTTCTACGAGCAGTACTTC. Its protein product is CASSPNGRDGFYEQYF.

The chain combines TRBV11-1 with TRBJ2-5; D unresolved. V lost 2 bases, J lost 2 bases, and 9 bases lay in between. Per germline, CDR1 SGHAT and CDR2 FQDESV (reference sequence). This CDR3 has 14 residues. The CDR3 is CASSLSMGQETQYF. CDR3 sequence (DNA): TGTGCCAGCAGCTTATCGATGGGACAAGAGACCCAGTACTTC.

The chain is built from TRBV5-1 and TRBJ1-6, with a possible D match to TRBD1 (5 bases). CDR1 and CDR2 from the germline V gene are SGHRS and YFSETQ. The CDR3 runs to 17 residues. Trimming removed 1 base at V and 5 bases at J, with 16 bases between. CDR3 sequence (DNA): TGCGCCAGCAGCTTGAAGATGTGGGGGGAGCATAATTCACCCCTCCACTTT. It is translated as CASSLKMWGEHNSPLHF.

The chain has TRBV20-1 and TRBJ1-1, with D unresolved. Per germline, CDR1 DFQATT and CDR2 SNEGSKA (reference sequence). The CDR3 is made up of 11 amino acids. Trimming took 5 bases from V and 1 from J, leaving 5 bases between them. CDR3 amino acids: CSAEENTEAFF. CDR3 DNA sequence: TGCAGTGCTGAGGAGAACACTGAAGCTTTCTTT.

V is TRBV5-4 and J is TRBJ2-3; TRBD2 matches 8 bases. This CDR3 is built from 13 residues. Germline assignment: CDR1 SGHNT and CDR2 YYREEE (reference sequence). V was pared by 4 bases and J by 4 bases, with 2 bases of the junction left unmatched. This CDR3 reads CASSREGPDTQYF. The CDR3, as DNA: TGTGCCAGCAGCCGGGAGGGGCCAGATACGCAGTATTTT. Based on the CDR3 plus reference TRBV5-4 and TRBJ2-3, the full variable domain is ETGVTQSPTHLIKTRGQQVTLRCSSQSGHNTVSWYQQALGQGPQFIFQYYREEENGRGNFPPRFSGLQFPNYSSELNVNALELDDSALYLCASSREGPDTQYFGPGTRLTVL.

The chain combines TRBV4-1 with TRBJ1-1; 7 positions agree with TRBD1. The V gene's germline CDR1 is MGHRA and CDR2 YSYEKL. The CDR3 totals 17 residues. Trimming at V came to 0 bases and at J to 2 bases, leaving 9 bases not matched to a gene. For the CDR3, the DNA is TGCGCCAGCAGCCAAGATCCAACCGGGACAGCAAACACTGAAGCTTTCTTT. It codes for CASSQDPTGTANTEAFF.